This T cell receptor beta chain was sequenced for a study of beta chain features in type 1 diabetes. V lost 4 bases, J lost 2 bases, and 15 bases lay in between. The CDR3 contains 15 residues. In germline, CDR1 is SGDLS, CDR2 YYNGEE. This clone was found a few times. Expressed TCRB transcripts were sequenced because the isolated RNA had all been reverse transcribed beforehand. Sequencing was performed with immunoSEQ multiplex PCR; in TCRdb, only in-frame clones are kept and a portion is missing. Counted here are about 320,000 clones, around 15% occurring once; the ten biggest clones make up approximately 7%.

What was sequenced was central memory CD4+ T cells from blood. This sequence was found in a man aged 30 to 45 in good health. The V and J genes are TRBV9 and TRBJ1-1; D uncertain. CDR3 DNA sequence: TGTGCCAGCAGCCGCGCGGGAGCTCGAAACACTGAAGCTTTCTTT. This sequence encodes CASSRAGARNTEAFF.